The sequence of this T cell receptor beta chain was determined in a study of breast tumors, draining lymph nodes, adjacent tissues. The lymph nodes were axillary draining lymph nodes from breast cancer patients. V lost 4 bases, J lost 11 bases, and 16 bases stayed unmatched. This CDR3 region has 16 residues. Germline CDR1 and CDR2: SGHTA and FQGTGA. There are many counts of this clonotype. Each CDR3 protein gets one entry after TCRdb re-called the multiplex PCR reads with MiXCR. The sample contains about 300,000 distinct CDR3 sequences, more than 30% of which appear only once. The chain uses TRBV7-3 and TRBJ2-1; 8 bases line up with TRBD1. The specimen was axillary lymph node tissue. The TCR sequence derives from a female donor with breast cancer. Some clones in this sample may be carry-over from other donors' samples. CDR3 loop: CASSSGQGANPGKQFF. CDR3 coding DNA: TGTGCCAGCAGCTCTGGACAGGGAGCAAACCCAGGGAAGCAGTTCTTC.